This is a list of T cell receptor beta chains from one sample in a study of T-cell memory formation after mild COVID-19. TCRdb re-derived calls from the 5' RACE reads in MiXCR, one entry per CDR3 protein. Here the sample spans 150,000 to 200,000 distinct CDR3 sequences, under 15% being singletons. Source material: PBMCs or a T cell subset sorted from them (not recorded which). These TCRs come from a young man who had mild COVID-19 (a few samples of this study predate the infection). Cell type and time point are not known. Both conserved end residues are part of each CDR3. The D gene is left open where the match is weak. Size values are once, few and many counts, or a class for expanded clones, and some rows have none.

v_call: TRBV27
j_call: TRBJ1-2
clone_size: few
d_call: TRBD1
cdr3_nt: TGTGCCAGCGGAAGGACAGGGTACGGCTACACCTTC
cdr3_aa: CASGRTGYGYTF

v_call: TRBV5-1
j_call: TRBJ1-1
clone_size: many
d_call: NA
cdr3_nt: TGCGCCAGCGGGGTGTTGCGGAACACTGAAGCTTTCTTT
cdr3_aa: CASGVLRNTEAFF

v_call: TRBV12-3/TRBV12-4
j_call: TRBJ2-1
clone_size: NA
d_call: TRBD2
cdr3_nt: TGTGCCAGCAGTTTAGGCGCCAGCGGGGGGGCCAGGGATGAGCAGTTCTTC
cdr3_aa: CASSLGASGGARDEQFF

v_call: TRBV11-2
j_call: TRBJ1-2
clone_size: NA
d_call: NA
cdr3_nt: TGTGCCAGCAGCTCGATATCCCAAAATGGGAGACAGGCAAAAAACTATGGCTACACCTTC
cdr3_aa: CASSSISQNGRQAKNYGYTF

v_call: TRBV4-3
j_call: TRBJ1-2
clone_size: NA
d_call: NA
cdr3_nt: TGCGCCAGCAGCCAAGGGGGGGGAGGGGAAGTAAGTGGCTACACCTTC
cdr3_aa: CASSQGGGGEVSGYTF

v_call: TRBV7-2
j_call: TRBJ2-3
clone_size: NA
d_call: TRBD2
cdr3_nt: TGTGCCAGCAGCGCCCGGGGTAGCGGGGGTAGAAATACGCAGTATTTT
cdr3_aa: CASSARGSGGRNTQYF

v_call: TRBV7-2
j_call: TRBJ2-3
clone_size: few
d_call: NA
cdr3_nt: TGTGCCAGCAGTCGTAGGGGGGCCGGGGATACGCAGTATTTT
cdr3_aa: CASSRRGAGDTQYF

v_call: TRBV5-1
j_call: TRBJ2-5
clone_size: many
d_call: NA
cdr3_nt: TGCGCCAGCAGCTTGCAGGCAGCACCTCAAGAGACCCAGTACTTC
cdr3_aa: CASSLQAAPQETQYF

v_call: TRBV6-5
j_call: TRBJ2-7
clone_size: NA
d_call: NA
cdr3_nt: TGTGCCAGCAGACAGGGCTGGGGGGGGCAATACGAGCAGTACTTC
cdr3_aa: CASRQGWGGQYEQYF

v_call: TRBV19
j_call: TRBJ1-2
clone_size: NA
d_call: NA
cdr3_nt: TGTGCCAGTAGTACCCAGCCAGGGGCGCGACACTATGGCTACACCTTC
cdr3_aa: CASSTQPGARHYGYTF

v_call: TRBV5-4
j_call: TRBJ2-1
clone_size: few
d_call: TRBD1
cdr3_nt: TGTGCCAGCAGCAAACAGGGGGCAGACGATGAGCAGTTCTTC
cdr3_aa: CASSKQGADDEQFF

v_call: TRBV4-3
j_call: TRBJ2-3
clone_size: many
d_call: TRBD2
cdr3_nt: TGCGCCAGCAGCCAAGGAGCAGCGGGGAGCACAGATACGCAGTATTTT
cdr3_aa: CASSQGAAGSTDTQYF

v_call: TRBV4-3
j_call: TRBJ2-3
clone_size: NA
d_call: TRBD2
cdr3_nt: TGCGCCAGCAGCCAATGGGCTAGCGGCTCTCGTGATACGCAGTATTTT
cdr3_aa: CASSQWASGSRDTQYF

v_call: TRBV30
j_call: TRBJ2-3
clone_size: NA
d_call: NA
cdr3_nt: TGTGCCTGGAGTGTACGGTTCGGGGATACGCAGTATTTT
cdr3_aa: CAWSVRFGDTQYF

v_call: TRBV13
j_call: TRBJ2-3
clone_size: NA
d_call: NA
cdr3_nt: TGTGCCAGCAGCCTCCGGCTGGGCTTTAGCGGCCTTAGCACAGATACGCAGTATTTT
cdr3_aa: CASSLRLGFSGLSTDTQYF

v_call: TRBV12-3/TRBV12-4
j_call: TRBJ1-5
clone_size: few
d_call: NA
cdr3_nt: TGTGCCAGCAGTGACAGGTATCAGCCCCAGCATTTT
cdr3_aa: CASSDRYQPQHF

v_call: TRBV7-9
j_call: TRBJ2-1
clone_size: few
d_call: TRBD2
cdr3_nt: TGTGCCAGCAGCTCCCTAGCGGGGATGCCTGGAAATGAGCAGTTCTTC
cdr3_aa: CASSSLAGMPGNEQFF

v_call: TRBV7-3
j_call: TRBJ2-3
clone_size: NA
d_call: NA
cdr3_nt: TGTGCCAGCAGCTTGAATAGGGATACGCAGTATTTT
cdr3_aa: CASSLNRDTQYF

v_call: TRBV18
j_call: TRBJ2-7
clone_size: few
d_call: NA
cdr3_nt: TGTGCCAGCTCGCCGGTCCCCCGGGTCCACGAGCAGTACTTC
cdr3_aa: CASSPVPRVHEQYF

v_call: TRBV5-1
j_call: TRBJ2-7
clone_size: NA
d_call: NA
cdr3_nt: TGCGCCAGCAGCCTGGGGACACCTTACGAGCAGTACTTC
cdr3_aa: CASSLGTPYEQYF

v_call: TRBV7-9
j_call: TRBJ2-5
clone_size: NA
d_call: NA
cdr3_nt: TGTGCCAGCAGTCCTCTCCAGCTGGGAAAAAGGGAGACCCAGTACTTC
cdr3_aa: CASSPLQLGKRETQYF

v_call: TRBV28
j_call: TRBJ1-1
clone_size: NA
d_call: NA
cdr3_nt: TGTGCCAGTCCGGGGACCTCGATGGAGTACACTGAAGCTTTCTTT
cdr3_aa: CASPGTSMEYTEAFF

v_call: TRBV15
j_call: TRBJ1-5
clone_size: NA
d_call: NA
cdr3_nt: TGTGCCACCAGCAGTGATCCACGAGCGTATCGTCAGCCCCAGCATTTT
cdr3_aa: CATSSDPRAYRQPQHF

v_call: TRBV4-3
j_call: TRBJ1-5
clone_size: NA
d_call: NA
cdr3_nt: TGCGCCAGCAGCCAAGAATGGGGAGATCAGCCCCAGCATTTT
cdr3_aa: CASSQEWGDQPQHF

v_call: TRBV7-9
j_call: TRBJ2-1
clone_size: few
d_call: NA
cdr3_nt: TGTGCCAGCACCCCCCGCAGGGGTTACAATGAGCAGTTCTTC
cdr3_aa: CASTPRRGYNEQFF

v_call: TRBV7-6
j_call: TRBJ2-1
clone_size: NA
d_call: NA
cdr3_nt: TGTGCCAGCAGCCCTCAGAGCCTAGCGAATGAGCAGTTCTTC
cdr3_aa: CASSPQSLANEQFF

v_call: TRBV4-1
j_call: TRBJ1-1
clone_size: many
d_call: NA
cdr3_nt: TGCGCCAGCAGCCAGGGAGGGGGTGGCACTGAAGCTTTCTTT
cdr3_aa: CASSQGGGGTEAFF

v_call: TRBV10-3
j_call: TRBJ2-5
clone_size: NA
d_call: TRBD2
cdr3_nt: TGTGCCATCAGCCCTAGCGGAGGCGGGACCCAGTACTTC
cdr3_aa: CAISPSGGGTQYF

v_call: TRBV12-3/TRBV12-4
j_call: TRBJ2-5
clone_size: NA
d_call: TRBD2
cdr3_nt: TGTGCCAGCAGTCCGACTAGCTACGTGACCCAGTACTTC
cdr3_aa: CASSPTSYVTQYF

v_call: TRBV1
j_call: TRBJ1-2
clone_size: few
d_call: NA
cdr3_nt: TGCACCAGCAGCCGGAAACAGTTAGGCTACACCTTC
cdr3_aa: CTSSRKQLGYTF

v_call: TRBV28
j_call: TRBJ2-7
clone_size: few
d_call: TRBD1
cdr3_nt: TGTGCCATCCAATCTCCAGGACAGGGTAGGCGCGAGCAGTACTTC
cdr3_aa: CAIQSPGQGRREQYF

v_call: TRBV7-3
j_call: TRBJ1-1
clone_size: once
d_call: NA
cdr3_nt: TGTGCCAGCAGCGAAGGGGGGAAAACCACTGAAGCTTTCTTT
cdr3_aa: CASSEGGKTTEAFF

v_call: TRBV5-1
j_call: TRBJ2-5
clone_size: NA
d_call: TRBD1
cdr3_nt: TGCGCCAGCAGCTTGGAGACAGGGCAAGAGACCCAGTACTTC
cdr3_aa: CASSLETGQETQYF

v_call: TRBV5-1
j_call: TRBJ2-7
clone_size: few
d_call: TRBD1
cdr3_nt: TGCGCCAGCAGCCAAGGGACAGTCCCCTCCTACGAGCAGTACTTC
cdr3_aa: CASSQGTVPSYEQYF

v_call: TRBV2
j_call: TRBJ1-5
clone_size: few
d_call: NA
cdr3_nt: TGTGCCAGCAGTGACCAAAACAATCAGCCCCAGCATTTT
cdr3_aa: CASSDQNNQPQHF

v_call: TRBV6-6
j_call: TRBJ1-2
clone_size: NA
d_call: TRBD1
cdr3_nt: TGTGCCAGCAGTTACCCGAAGGGACAGTATCAGAACTATGGCTACACCTTC
cdr3_aa: CASSYPKGQYQNYGYTF

v_call: TRBV7-9
j_call: TRBJ1-5
clone_size: NA
d_call: NA
cdr3_nt: TGTGCCAGCAGCGCTTGGGGCGAAAATCAGCCCCAGCATTTT
cdr3_aa: CASSAWGENQPQHF

v_call: TRBV12-3/TRBV12-4
j_call: TRBJ1-4
clone_size: NA
d_call: TRBD1
cdr3_nt: TGTGCCAGCAGTCCCCGGACAGGGTATGAAAAACTGTTTTTT
cdr3_aa: CASSPRTGYEKLFF

v_call: TRBV20-1
j_call: TRBJ2-3
clone_size: few
d_call: NA
cdr3_nt: TGCAGTGCTAGAGAGCCAAGGAAGACAGATACGCAGTATTTT
cdr3_aa: CSAREPRKTDTQYF

v_call: TRBV12-3/TRBV12-4
j_call: TRBJ2-3
clone_size: NA
d_call: TRBD2
cdr3_nt: TGTGCCAGCAGGTCACGGACTAGCGGGGGAACAGATACGCAGTATTTT
cdr3_aa: CASRSRTSGGTDTQYF